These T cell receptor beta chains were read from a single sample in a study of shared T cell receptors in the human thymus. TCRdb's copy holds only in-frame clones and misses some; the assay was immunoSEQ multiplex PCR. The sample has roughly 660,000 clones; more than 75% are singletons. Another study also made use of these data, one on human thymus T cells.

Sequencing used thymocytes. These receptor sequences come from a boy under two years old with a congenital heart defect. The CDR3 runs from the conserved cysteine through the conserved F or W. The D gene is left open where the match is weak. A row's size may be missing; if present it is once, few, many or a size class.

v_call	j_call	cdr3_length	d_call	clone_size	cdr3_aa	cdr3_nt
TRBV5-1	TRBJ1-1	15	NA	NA	CASSLGRFEGTEAFF	TGCGCCAGCAGCTTGGGCCGCTTTGAGGGTACTGAAGCTTTCTTT
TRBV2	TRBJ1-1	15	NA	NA	CASRHIGQTNTEAFF	TGTGCCAGCAGGCATATTGGACAGACGAACACTGAAGCTTTCTTT
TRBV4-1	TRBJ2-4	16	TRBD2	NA	CASSQKQRGAKNIQYF	TGCGCCAGCAGCCAAAAGCAGCGGGGAGCCAAAAACATTCAGTACTTC
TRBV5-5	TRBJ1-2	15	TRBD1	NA	CASSPGTGANYGYTF	TGTGCCAGCAGCCCCGGGACAGGGGCTAACTATGGCTACACCTTC
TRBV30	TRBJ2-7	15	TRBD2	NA	CTWNRTSGPPYEQYF	TGTACCTGGAACCGGACTAGCGGGCCCCCCTACGAGCAGTACTTC
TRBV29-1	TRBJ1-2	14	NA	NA	CSVEDRTDNYGYTF	TGCAGCGTTGAAGATCGGACAGATAACTATGGCTACACCTTC
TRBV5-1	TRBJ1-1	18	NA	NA	CASSLGSPWTLTNTEAFF	TGCGCCAGCAGCTTGGGTTCCCCTTGGACACTGACGAACACTGAAGCTTTCTTT
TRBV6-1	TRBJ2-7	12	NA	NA	CASSEARYEQYF	TGTGCCAGCAGTGAAGCCCGCTACGAGCAGTACTTC
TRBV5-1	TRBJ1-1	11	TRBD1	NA	CASSFRGWAFF	TGCGCCAGCAGCTTCAGGGGGTGGGCTTTCTTT
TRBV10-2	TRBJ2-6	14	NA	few	CASSPGPGANVLTF	TGCGCCAGCAGCCCAGGGCCAGGGGCCAACGTCCTGACTTTC
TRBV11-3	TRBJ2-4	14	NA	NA	CASSSTGAKNIQYF	TGTGCCAGCAGCTCGACAGGAGCCAAAAACATTCAGTACTTC
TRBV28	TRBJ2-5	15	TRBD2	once	CASCGLAGSCGTQYF	TGTGCCAGTTGCGGACTAGCGGGAAGTTGCGGGACCCAGTACTTC
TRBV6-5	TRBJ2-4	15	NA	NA	CASRPGRKAKNIQYF	TGTGCCAGCAGGCCCGGGAGAAAGGCCAAAAACATTCAGTACTTC
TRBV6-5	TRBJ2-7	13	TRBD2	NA	CASRRGRHYEQYF	TGTGCCAGCAGGCGGGGGAGACACTACGAGCAGTACTTC
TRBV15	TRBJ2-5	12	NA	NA	CATGGREETQYF	TGTGCCACCGGGGGCAGGGAAGAGACCCAGTACTTC
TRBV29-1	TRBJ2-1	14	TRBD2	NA	CSDLAGLAGKEQFF	TGCAGCGATCTGGCGGGACTAGCGGGAAAAGAGCAGTTCTTC
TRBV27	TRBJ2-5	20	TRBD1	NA	CASTGTGLKRDGPHQETQYF	TGTGCCAGCACGGGGACAGGGCTAAAGCGGGACGGTCCCCACCAAGAGACCCAGTACTTC
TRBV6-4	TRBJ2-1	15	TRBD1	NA	CASREKQGPDNEQFF	TGTGCCAGCAGAGAAAAACAGGGGCCAGACAATGAGCAGTTCTTC
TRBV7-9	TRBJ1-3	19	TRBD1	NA	CASSTPGQGDMFSGNTIYF	TGTGCCAGCAGCACCCCGGGACAGGGGGACATGTTCTCTGGAAACACCATATATTTT
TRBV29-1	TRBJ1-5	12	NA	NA	CSAQAGGEPQHF	TGCAGCGCTCAGGCGGGGGGCGAGCCCCAGCATTTT
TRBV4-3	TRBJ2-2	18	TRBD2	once	CASSPRIAGGSRTGELFF	TGCGCCAGCAGCCCCCGTATAGCGGGAGGGTCGCGGACCGGGGAGCTGTTTTTT
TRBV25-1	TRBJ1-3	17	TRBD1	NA	CASSESPEGTGGNTIYF	TGTGCCAGCAGTGAGTCCCCAGAGGGGACAGGAGGAAACACCATATATTTT
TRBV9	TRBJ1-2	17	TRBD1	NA	CASSGLGGTGPDYGYTF	TGTGCCAGCAGCGGCTTAGGGGGGACAGGGCCGGACTATGGCTACACCTTC
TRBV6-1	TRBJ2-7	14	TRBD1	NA	CASSRGQGIYEQYF	TGTGCCAGCAGTAGAGGACAGGGTATCTACGAGCAGTACTTC
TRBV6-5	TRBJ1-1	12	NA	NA	CASRGPGTEAFF	TGTGCCAGCAGGGGGCCCGGCACTGAAGCTTTCTTT
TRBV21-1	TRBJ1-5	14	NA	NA	CASKPTGGGQPQHF	TGTGCCAGCAAACCGACAGGGGGCGGTCAGCCCCAGCATTTT
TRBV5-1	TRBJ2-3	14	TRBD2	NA	CASRVAGVGDTQYF	TGCGCCAGCAGGGTGGCGGGAGTGGGAGATACGCAGTATTTT
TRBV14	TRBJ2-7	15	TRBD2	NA	CASSQTSALFPEQYF	TGTGCCAGCAGCCAGACTAGCGCCCTCTTCCCCGAGCAGTACTTC
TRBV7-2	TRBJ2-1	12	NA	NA	CASSPTYGEQFF	TGTGCCAGCAGCCCAACGTACGGTGAGCAGTTCTTC
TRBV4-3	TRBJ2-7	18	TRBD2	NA	CASSRLPSASGRRHEQYF	TGCGCCAGCAGCCGCCTTCCCAGCGCTAGCGGGAGAAGACACGAGCAGTACTTC
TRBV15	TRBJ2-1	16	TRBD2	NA	CATSRDTGGPGNEQFF	TGTGCCACCAGCAGAGATACGGGAGGGCCGGGGAATGAGCAGTTCTTC
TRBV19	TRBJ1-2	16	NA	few	CASSPNGQNPSYGYTF	TGTGCCAGTAGTCCCAACGGACAGAACCCCAGCTATGGCTACACCTTC
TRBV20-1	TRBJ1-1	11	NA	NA	CSASKYTEAFF	TGCAGTGCTAGTAAATACACTGAAGCTTTCTTT
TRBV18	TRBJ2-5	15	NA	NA	CASSRDWPPRETQYF	TGTGCCAGCTCACGGGACTGGCCCCCCCGGGAGACCCAGTACTTC
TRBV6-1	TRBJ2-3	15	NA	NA	CASSEAVTSPNTQYF	TGTGCCAGCAGTGAAGCGGTCACCAGTCCAAATACGCAGTATTTT
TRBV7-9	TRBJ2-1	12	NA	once	CASRQVANEQFF	TGTGCCAGCAGACAAGTCGCCAATGAGCAGTTCTTC
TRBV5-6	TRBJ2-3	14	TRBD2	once	CASTRAGGRDTQYF	TGTGCCAGCACGCGGGCGGGGGGCCGAGATACGCAGTATTTT
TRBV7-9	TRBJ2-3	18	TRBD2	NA	CASSFRLAGVVNTDTQYF	TGTGCCAGCAGCTTCCGACTAGCGGGAGTGGTCAACACAGATACGCAGTATTTT
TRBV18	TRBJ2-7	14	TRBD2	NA	CASSPPGLMGEQYF	TGTGCCAGCTCACCACCGGGACTAATGGGCGAGCAGTACTTC
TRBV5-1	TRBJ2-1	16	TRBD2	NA	CASSLVPGGVANEQFF	TGCGCCAGCAGCTTGGTTCCGGGAGGGGTGGCAAATGAGCAGTTCTTC
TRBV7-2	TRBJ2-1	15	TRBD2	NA	CASSPWTSSYNEQFF	TGTGCCAGCAGCCCCTGGACTAGCTCCTACAATGAGCAGTTCTTC
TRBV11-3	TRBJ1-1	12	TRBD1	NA	CASSSAQGYAFF	TGTGCCAGCAGCTCCGCACAGGGGTATGCTTTCTTT
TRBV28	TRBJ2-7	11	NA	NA	CASSQNHEQYF	TGTGCCAGCAGCCAGAACCACGAGCAGTACTTC
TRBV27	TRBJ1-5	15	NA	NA	CASSTIRASNQPQHF	TGTGCCAGCAGTACAATCAGGGCTAGCAATCAGCCCCAGCATTTT
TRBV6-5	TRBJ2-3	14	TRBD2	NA	CASSSRGGTDTQYF	TGTGCCAGCTCCTCACGGGGGGGCACAGATACGCAGTATTTT